This T cell receptor (beta chain) was retrieved from a study of blood T cell repertoires in COVID-19. Study overall: Acute and convalescent COVID-19 samples came from the United States, Italy and Spain.

Per the germline V gene, CDR1 is LNHDA and CDR2 is SQIVND (reference sequence). Trimming cost V 1 base and J 1 base, with 10 bases left between them. The CDR3 is 15 amino acids. Method: immunoSEQ multiplex PCR; TCRdb's copy keeps in-frame clones and lacks some. The table lists about 190,000 clones, 88% of them singletons. The rearrangement uses TRBV19 and TRBJ1-1; the D gene is possibly TRBD1 (5 bases). Material: peripheral blood. The TCR sequence derives from a man younger than 35 with active or convalescent COVID-19. Written as DNA, the CDR3 is TGTGCCAGTAGTATAGCCAGGGTTGAGAACACTGAAGCTTTCTTT. Encoded protein: CASSIARVENTEAFF.